The TCR beta chain described here comes from a study of blood T cell repertoires in COVID-19. How the authors handled the data: Estimated nucleated cell counts came from reference gene primer amplification. Data came from immunoSEQ multiplex PCR; TCRdb stores just in-frame clones and leaves some out. V, J and clone size were drawn from that table, and D and trimming were deduced from the DNA. Among 250,000 or so clones, around nine tenths were seen once, and the ten largest hold over 7.5%. Participant age was roughly 18 to 90 years, and participants resided in approximately 25 US areas. Allocation to cohorts depended on clinical history reported by the participants. CDR1 and CDR2 from the germline V gene are SEHNR and FQNEAQ (reference sequence). The V and J ends lost 5 bases and 8 bases respectively, with 20 bases between them. The CDR3 is 15 amino acids.

The sequence came from a middle-aged man who had recovered from COVID-19. Sequencing was performed on PBMCs or T cells enriched from blood (not recorded which). This chain uses TRBV7-9 with TRBJ2-3; D possibly corresponds to TRBD2 (6 bases). CDR3 in amino acids: CASSPMGGPTRTQYF. The CDR3 DNA reads TGTGCCAGCAGCCCTATGGGGGGTCCCACACGTACGCAGTATTTT.